This T cell receptor beta chain was profiled in a study of blood T cell repertoires in COVID-19. Assay used: immunoSEQ multiplex PCR; TCRdb lists only in-frame clones, some missing. The sample lists roughly 58,000 clones; roughly 70% were seen once. This clone was recorded once. From germline, CDR1 is SGHNT and CDR2 YYREEE (reference sequence). Between the trimmed V and J ends, which lost 1 base and 3 bases, there was a span of 13 bases. CDR3 size: 15 residues. The sample comprised PBMCs or T cells enriched from blood (not recorded which). This receptor was obtained from an older woman who had been exposed to COVID-19. V is TRBV5-4 and J is TRBJ1-2; D is undetermined. CDR3 loop: CASSLSASGDYGYTF. In nucleotides, the CDR3 is TGTGCCAGCAGCTTGTCGGCTTCCGGGGACTATGGCTACACCTTC.